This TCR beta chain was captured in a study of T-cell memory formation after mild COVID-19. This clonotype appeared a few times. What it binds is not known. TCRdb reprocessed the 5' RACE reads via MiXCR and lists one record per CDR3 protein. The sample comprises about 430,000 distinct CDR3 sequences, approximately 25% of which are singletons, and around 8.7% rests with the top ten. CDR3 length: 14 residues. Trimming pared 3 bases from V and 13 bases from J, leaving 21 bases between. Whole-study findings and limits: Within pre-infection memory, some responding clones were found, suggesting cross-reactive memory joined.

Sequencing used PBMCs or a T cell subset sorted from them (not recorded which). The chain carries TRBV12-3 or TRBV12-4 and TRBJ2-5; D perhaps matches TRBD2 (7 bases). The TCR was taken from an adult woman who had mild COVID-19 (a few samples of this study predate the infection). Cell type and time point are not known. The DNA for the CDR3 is TGTGCCAGCAGTTTGGGCGGGGGCCCGGGAGCAGGGTACTTC. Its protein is CASSLGGGPGAGYF.